This entry concerns a single T cell receptor (beta chain). V was pared by 0 bases and J by 6 bases, with 15 bases between. Germline V gene data show CDR1 as LNHNV and CDR2 as YYDKDF (reference sequence). The CDR3 runs to 15 residues. This sample is part of a study of regulatory T cells in long-lasting Graves disease. With iRepertoire HTBI primers and Arm-PCR of CDR3 regions, TCR beta libraries were built. Per the original methods: Sequenced samples collectively carried roughly 60 TRBV and some 15 TRBJ segments. TCRdb passed the multiplex PCR reads through MiXCR, listing each CDR3 protein once. It is TCRdb's table, rather than the study itself, that gives the V and J calls and clone size. The sample has more than 400,000 distinct CDR3 sequences, around 15% seen once. Time point here: newly diagnosed GD, antithyroid drugs for less than 3 months. PBMC-extracted RNA yielded the TCR library. This sample was shared with a second study, whose subject was T cells in Graves' hyperthyroidism and ophthalmopathy. That paper adds: Patients aged 18 to 65 had newly diagnosed hyperthyroidism that had lasted under 2 months. RT-PCR in the first round (using the HTBI primer set) targeted the TCR CDR3.

The source is a man aged 40-50 years with Graves disease. The material sequenced was peripheral blood mononuclear cells (PBMCs), taken at new diagnosis, from a patient treated with antithyroid drugs. The chain employs TRBV15 and TRBJ2-7; the D call may be TRBD1 or TRBD2 (5 bases each). The CDR3 sequence is CATSRDIGTGGEQYF. The CDR3 nucleotides read TGTGCCACCAGCAGAGACATCGGAACAGGAGGCGAGCAGTACTTC.